The source of this T cell receptor (beta chain) is a study of technical replicates of blood from a few donors. Trimming shortened V by 5 bases and J by 3 bases, and 11 bases separated the two germline ends. The CDR3 totals 13 residues. Per the germline V gene, CDR1 is SEHNR and CDR2 is FQNEAQ (reference sequence). Some clones are missing from TCRdb's copy, which holds only in-frame ones; the method was immunoSEQ multiplex PCR. Among approximately 82,000 clones listed, over 90% were seen once. The receptor comes from a human donor in good health. The sequenced sample consisted of T cells isolated from PBMCs. This chain uses TRBV7-9 with TRBJ2-7; D is perhaps TRBD1 (6 bases). CDR3 sequence: CASSVRDNYEQYF. CDR3 bases: TGTGCCAGCAGCGTCCGGGACAACTACGAGCAGTACTTC.